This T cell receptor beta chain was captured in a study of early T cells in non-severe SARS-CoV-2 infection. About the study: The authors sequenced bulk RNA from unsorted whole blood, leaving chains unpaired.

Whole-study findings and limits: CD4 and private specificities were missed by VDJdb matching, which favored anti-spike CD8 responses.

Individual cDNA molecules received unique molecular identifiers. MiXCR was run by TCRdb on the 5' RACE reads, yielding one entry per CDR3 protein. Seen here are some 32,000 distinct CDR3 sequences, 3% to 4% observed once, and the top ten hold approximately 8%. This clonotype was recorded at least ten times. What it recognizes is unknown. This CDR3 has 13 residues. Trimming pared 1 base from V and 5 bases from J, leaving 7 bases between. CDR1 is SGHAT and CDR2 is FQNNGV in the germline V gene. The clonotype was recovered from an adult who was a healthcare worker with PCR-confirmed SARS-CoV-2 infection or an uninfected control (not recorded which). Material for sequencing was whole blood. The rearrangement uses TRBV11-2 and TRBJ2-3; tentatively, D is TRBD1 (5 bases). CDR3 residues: CASSLAGQDTQYF. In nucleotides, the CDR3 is TGTGCCAGCAGCTTAGCCGGACAAGATACGCAGTATTTT.